This record looks at one T cell receptor (beta chain) sequence and its context. Its antigen remains unidentified. The sample comes from a study of cytomegalovirus exposure and HLA in healthy donors. Study results and limitations: The classifier reportedly diagnosed cytomegalovirus status with high sensitivity and specificity. About 87% or about 30% of the time was how often most TCR beta V segments were productive, according to an earlier analysis.

Use of 60 Vbeta and 13 Jbeta primers characterized the PCR. As processed by the authors: In a later analysis, the count reached some 73 million unique TCR beta chains, with about 12 million shared. Sequenced by immunoSEQ multiplex PCR; TCRdb stores in-frame clones only, minus some. V and J calls and clone size are given by that table; D and trimming were obtained from the DNA. In the table there are some 160,000 clones, 70% to 85% of which are singletons. Germline V gene data show CDR1 as LGHNA and CDR2 as YSLEER. This CDR3 is built from 15 residues. The V gene end was trimmed by 3 bases and the J gene end by 6 bases; junction bases not matched to a gene: 8.

V gene TRBV4-3 combines with J gene TRBJ2-1; TRBD2 agrees at 7 bases. The source material was PBMCs. This TCR was recovered from a woman under 40 in good health and CMV-seronegative. The CDR3 loop reads CASSQAGVNVNEQFF. The DNA for the CDR3 is TGCGCCAGCAGCCAGGCGGGAGTGAATGTCAATGAGCAGTTCTTC.